One and the same sample provided the 25 T cell receptor beta chains below, sequenced in a study of T cells in tumors after PD-1 blockade (dated by TCRdb to the late 2010s). To prepare the library, the immunoSEQ multiplex PCR assay was applied. TCRdb carries this immuneACCESS record with in-frame sequences only. Its versions omit some clonotypes, under half of them owing to an unresolved V gene in the studies checked, with the rest unexplained. This sample lists 30,000 to 40,000 clones; roughly 78% were detected once. The ten largest clonotypes hold 38% of the sample. In light of the paper, this sample's time point label describes: before anti-PD-1 therapy. The sample here was PBMCs, taken before anti-PD-1 treatment. Source of these receptors: a human donor with basal cell carcinoma.

The chain links TRBV28 to TRBJ2-7, with D tentatively TRBD1 (6 bases). The germline gives CDR1 MDHEN, CDR2 SYDVKM. V was cut by 2 bases and J by 3 bases, with 11 bases left in between. CDR3 length: 14 residues. The CDR3 bases are TGTGCCAGCAGTTTAGACAGGCTTTTCTACGAGCAGTACTTC. Protein: CASSLDRLFYEQYF. The full variable domain, with the rest looked up from reference TRBV28 and TRBJ2-7, is DVKVTQSSRYLVKRTGEKVFLECVQDMDHENMFWYRQDPGLGLRLIYFSYDVKMKEKGDIPEGYSVSREKKERFSLILESASTNQTSMYLCASSLDRLFYEQYFGPGTRLTVT.

The J gene is TRBJ2-7, the V gene TRBV7-2, with D possibly being TRBD1 (5 bases). Germline CDR1 SGHTA, CDR2 FQGNSA. With 2 bases removed from V and 6 bases from J, the gap between germline ends came to 20 bases. CDR3 length: 16 residues. The DNA of the CDR3 is TGTGCCAGCAGCTTAAAATTAGGGCAGGGCCCCCTCGAGCAGTACTTC. This gives the protein CASSLKLGQGPLEQYF.

The CDR3 coding sequence is TGTGCCAGCAGCTTAGCAGGGACAGGGCTCCTTAGGGAGACCCAGTACTTC. Translating it yields CASSLAGTGLLRETQYF. The V gene is TRBV7-2, the J gene TRBJ2-5; TRBD1 aligns across 9 bases. This CDR3 spans 17 amino acids. Per the germline V gene, CDR1 is SGHTA and CDR2 is FQGNSA. J gave up 5 bases and V 0 bases, and 10 bases lay outside the gene matches.

This clone is a singleton in its sample. The chain uses TRBV6-5 and TRBJ2-7, with 7 bases matching TRBD2. The CDR3 is 16 residues long. The junction had 16 bases not matched to a gene; V was cut back by 4 bases and J by 7 bases. Germline values: CDR1 MNHEY, CDR2 SVGAGI. CDR3 amino acids: CASSLGGGTTSAEQYF. In DNA, the CDR3 is TGTGCCAGCAGTTTGGGGGGGGGTACTACCTCAGCGGAGCAGTACTTC.

The rearrangement links TRBV15 to TRBJ2-1; D not certain. CDR3 length: 16 residues. CDR1 and CDR2 from the germline V gene are LNHNV and YYDKDF (reference sequence). V lost 0 bases, J lost 2 bases, and 11 bases lay in between. This CDR3 reads CATSRDRLVPYNEQFF. The CDR3 DNA follows: TGTGCCACCAGCAGAGATCGTCTAGTCCCCTACAATGAGCAGTTCTTC.

The chain is built from TRBV19 and TRBJ1-1; D remains ambiguous. V lost 10 bases and J lost 8, with 20 bases in between. Germline CDR1 LNHDA, CDR2 SQIVND (reference sequence). The CDR3 is 13 residues long. In nucleotides, the CDR3 is TGTGCCACCCGACAAACTTTTTTATCAGAAGCTTTCTTT. This translates into CATRQTFLSEAFF.

This clone was detected once. The chain links TRBV19 to TRBJ1-5; TRBD1 is a possible D gene (5 bases). V was trimmed by 5 bases and J by 2 bases, leaving 10 bases between them. The CDR3 is made up of 14 amino acids. The germline gives CDR1 LNHDA, CDR2 SQIVND (reference sequence). The CDR3 reads CASSLREGNQPQHF. The CDR3 nucleotides read TGTGCCAGTAGTCTCAGGGAGGGCAATCAGCCCCAGCATTTT.

The V and J genes are TRBV19 and TRBJ1-2, with D possibly TRBD1 on 6 matching bases. Germline CDR1 and CDR2: LNHDA and SQIVND (reference sequence). The CDR3 totals 14 residues. Trimming pared 1 base from V and 0 bases from J, leaving 6 bases between. CDR3 residues: CASSIAGANYGYTF. CDR3 nucleotides: TGTGCCAGTAGTATAGCAGGGGCTAACTATGGCTACACCTTC.

The chain links TRBV27 to TRBJ2-2; 9 bases match TRBD2. From germline, CDR1 is MNHEY and CDR2 SMNVEV (reference sequence). With V trimmed by 0 bases and J by 1 base, 6 bases remained unmatched. The CDR3 loop spans 18 amino acids. CDR3 amino acids: CASSLSGSGGLNTGELFF. CDR3 nucleotides: TGTGCCAGCAGTTTATCAGGAAGCGGGGGGCTGAACACCGGGGAGCTGTTTTTT.

The chain is built from TRBV30 and TRBJ1-2, with D hard to call. The V end was cut by 3 bases, the J end by 8 bases, with 13 bases between. The CDR3 totals 12 residues. From germline, CDR1 is GTSNPN and CDR2 SVGIG (reference sequence). CDR3: CAWREATGGYTF. The CDR3 region has the DNA TGTGCCTGGAGGGAGGCGACGGGGGGCTACACCTTC.

The chain couples TRBV5-1 to TRBJ1-1; no definite D call. V was cut by 3 bases and J by 0 bases, with 6 bases left in between. The CDR3 is 13 amino acids. Germline V lookup: CDR1 SGHRS, CDR2 YFSETQ. CDR3 region: CASSYRVNTEAFF. As DNA, the CDR3 is TGCGCCAGCAGCTACAGAGTGAACACTGAAGCTTTCTTT.

V usage is TRBV6-4 and J usage is TRBJ1-2; 8 nucleotides match TRBD1. The germline gives CDR1 MRHNA, CDR2 SNTAGT. V lost 4 bases and J lost 5; bases outside the gene matches: 6. The CDR3 is 14 amino acids. The CDR3 DNA sequence: TGTGCCAGCAGTGTCGGACAGGGTTCTTATGGCTACACCTTC. Translated, it gives CASSVGQGSYGYTF.

The V call is TRBV7-9, the J call TRBJ2-3; no reliable D call. In germline, CDR1 is SEHNR, CDR2 FQNEAQ (reference sequence). The CDR3 sequence is 11 residues long. V was shortened by 4 bases and J by 11 bases, with 10 bases between the two germline ends. The CDR3 nucleotides are TGTGCCAGCAGCTCCCAGGCGTTGCAGTATTTT. Protein: CASSSQALQYF. The full variable domain, its missing parts supplied by reference TRBV7-9 and TRBJ2-3, is DTGVSQNPRHKITKRGQNVTFRCDPISEHNRLYWYRQTLGQGPEFLTYFQNEAQLEKSRLLSDRFSAERPKGSFSTLEIQRTEQGDSAMYLCASSSQALQYFGPGTRLTVL.

The chain couples TRBV7-9 to TRBJ2-5; D is tentatively TRBD1 or TRBD2 (5 bases each). Deletions cut 7 bases from V and 1 base from J, with 13 bases between. CDR3 length: 14 amino acids. CDR1 is SEHNR, CDR2 FQNEAQ, per germline (reference sequence). CDR3 amino acids: CASNTLGVQETQYF. CDR3 nucleotide sequence: TGTGCCAGCAACACTTTGGGGGTCCAAGAGACCCAGTACTTC.

This sequence joins TRBV6-5 and TRBJ1-1; 8 nucleotides align to TRBD1. Germline V CDR1 and CDR2: MNHEY, SVGAGI. Unmatched junction bases numbered 8, after V lost 6 bases and J lost 2 bases. The CDR3 consists of 15 residues. The DNA of the CDR3 is TGTGCCAGCAGACCACCCGACAGGGGCAACACTGAAGCTTTCTTT. Translating gives CASRPPDRGNTEAFF.

The V and J genes are TRBV6-1 and TRBJ2-2; TRBD2 matches 10 bases. Germline assignment: CDR1 MNHNS and CDR2 SASEGT. The CDR3 consists of 16 residues. Trimming at V came to 4 bases and at J to 3 bases, leaving 5 bases not matched to a gene. CDR3 sequence reads: CASSGVSGRYTGELFF. CDR3 DNA sequence: TGTGCCAGCAGTGGCGTTAGCGGGAGGTACACCGGGGAGCTGTTTTTT.

The V and J genes are TRBV30 and TRBJ2-7; 10 nucleotides line up with TRBD2. V trimming: 5 bases; J trimming: 2 bases; junction bases outside the gene matches: 9. The CDR3 has 15 amino acids. Germline V gene data show CDR1 as GTSNPN and CDR2 as SVGIG (reference sequence). This CDR3 reads CAWGGGLAGAYEQYF. CDR3 in DNA: TGTGCCTGGGGTGGAGGGCTAGCGGGGGCCTACGAGCAGTACTTC.

Only a few counts were recorded for this clone. Written as DNA, the CDR3 is TGTGCCACCAGTGCCCCGGGCAGGGGGAACACTGAAGCTTTCTTT. It yields the protein CATSAPGRGNTEAFF. The chain couples TRBV24-1 to TRBJ1-1, with a tentative D call TRBD1 (6 bases). The germline V gene encodes CDR1 KGHDR and CDR2 SFDVKD. Trimming left V 5 bases short and J 1 base short, with 13 bases between. CDR3 size: 15 residues.

A single count supports this clone. The chain recombines TRBV24-1 with TRBJ2-3, with D perhaps being TRBD1 or TRBD2 (5 bases each). V gave up 3 bases and J gave up 11 bases, with 11 bases separating them. The germline CDR1 and CDR2 sequences are KGHDR and SFDVKD. This CDR3 is 12 amino acids long. The DNA for the CDR3 is TGTGCCACCAGTGATACGGGACGAGAGCAGTATTTT. This gives the protein CATSDTGREQYF.

This chain uses TRBV5-4 with TRBJ2-3; no clear D gene. This CDR3 comprises 14 residues. Per the germline V gene, CDR1 is SGHNT and CDR2 is YYREEE (reference sequence). V was trimmed by 0 bases and J by 6 bases, leaving 11 bases between them. The CDR3 region has the DNA TGTGCCAGCAGCTTGGTAGATGGGCGCGATACGCAGTATTTT. It encodes CASSLVDGRDTQYF.

This clone has just a few counts. The rearrangement links TRBV6-5 to TRBJ1-1; D remains unclear. CDR1 is MNHEY, CDR2 SVGAGI, per germline. The CDR3 contains 12 residues. V was cut by 6 bases and J by 0 bases, with 5 bases left in between. In DNA, the CDR3 is TGTGCCAGCAGACGGATGAACACTGAAGCTTTCTTT. Translated: CASRRMNTEAFF.

This chain connects TRBV29-1 to TRBJ2-1; 9 nucleotides match TRBD2. V shed 4 bases, J shed 1 base, and the junction held 5 bases outside the gene matches. Per germline, CDR1 SQVTM and CDR2 ANQGSEA. CDR3 size: 15 residues. CDR3 sequence reads: CSVVLLAGSYNEQFF. CDR3 coding DNA: TGCAGCGTTGTCCTACTAGCGGGTTCCTACAATGAGCAGTTCTTC.

This clone occurred once. The chain is built from TRBV2 and TRBJ2-5, with D hard to call. Per germline, CDR1 SNHLY and CDR2 FYNNEI. V dropped 4 bases and J dropped 5 bases, with 14 bases sitting between them. This CDR3 is built from 14 residues. This CDR3 reads CASSANGVRETQYF. For the CDR3, the DNA is TGTGCCAGCAGTGCAAACGGTGTTCGGGAGACCCAGTACTTC.

This chain links TRBV9 with TRBJ2-2; the D is unclear. The V gene's germline CDR1 is SGDLS and CDR2 YYNGEE. There are 16 residues in the CDR3. Trimming took 3 bases from V and 3 from J, leaving 15 bases between them. In DNA form, the CDR3 reads TGTGCCAGCAGCGGGCACTTGTTTGGGGACACCGGGGAGCTGTTTTTT. It translates to CASSGHLFGDTGELFF.

This chain connects TRBV7-9 to TRBJ1-6; D gene unclear. The CDR3 runs 14 residues. V gave up 4 bases and J gave up 10 bases, with 14 bases separating them. Germline V gene data show CDR1 as SEHNR and CDR2 as FQNEAQ (reference sequence). The CDR3 is CASSSDGLSSPLHF. The CDR3 nucleotides are TGTGCCAGCAGCTCGGACGGCTTGTCGTCACCCCTCCACTTT.